This T cell receptor beta chain was identified during a study of cytomegalovirus exposure and HLA in healthy donors. Study outcomes and limitations: The authors listed 150 or so TCR beta chains as cytomegalovirus-associated. TCR beta V- and J-gene trimming was later associated with a missense DCLRE1C variant.

To note about this clone: Its antigen is currently unknown.

Germline-derived CDR1 and CDR2 are SGHVS and FNYEAQ. The CDR3 has 15 amino acids. V gave up 5 bases and J gave up 4 bases; unmatched junction bases: 9. With 60 Vbeta and 13 Jbeta primers, the PCR was carried out. How the authors handled the data: In a later analysis, of some 80 million unique beta chains, about 12 million appeared in at least two donors. Method: immunoSEQ multiplex PCR; TCRdb's copy keeps in-frame clones and lacks some. The V and J calls and the clone size are those of that table, but D and trimming were determined from the DNA. This table lists approximately 150,000 clones. This clonotype was obtained from a male donor in good health and CMV-seronegative. The V and J genes are TRBV7-6 and TRBJ1-1; TRBD1 aligns across 8 bases. The sequencing sample was made of PBMCs. CDR3 bases: TGTGCCAGCAGCCTCGGACAGGGTCTGAGCACTGAAGCTTTCTTT. Translating it yields CASSLGQGLSTEAFF.